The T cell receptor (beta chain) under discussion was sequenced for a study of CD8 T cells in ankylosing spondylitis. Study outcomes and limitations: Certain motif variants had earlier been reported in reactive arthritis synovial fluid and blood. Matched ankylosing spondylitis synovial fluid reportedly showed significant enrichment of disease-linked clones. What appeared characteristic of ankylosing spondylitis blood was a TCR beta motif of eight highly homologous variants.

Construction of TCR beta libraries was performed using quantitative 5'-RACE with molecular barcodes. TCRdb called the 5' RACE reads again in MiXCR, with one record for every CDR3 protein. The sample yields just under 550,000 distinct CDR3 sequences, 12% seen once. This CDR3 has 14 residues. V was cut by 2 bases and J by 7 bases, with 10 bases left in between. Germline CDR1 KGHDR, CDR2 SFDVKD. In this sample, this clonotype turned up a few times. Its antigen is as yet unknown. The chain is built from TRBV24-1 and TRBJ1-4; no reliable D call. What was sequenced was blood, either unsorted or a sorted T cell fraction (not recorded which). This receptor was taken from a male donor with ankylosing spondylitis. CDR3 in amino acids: CATSDSRRGEKLFF. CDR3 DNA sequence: TGTGCCACCAGTGATTCGCGGCGTGGTGAAAAACTGTTTTTT.